This T cell receptor (beta chain) was identified during a study of shared clonotypes between healthy human individuals. Every unsorted PBMC PCR replicate was loaded with about 300 ng DNA, roughly 32,000 T cell genomes. Sequencing on ten immunoSEQ deep assay plates was performed for unsorted PBMC DNA. TCRdb's copy holds only in-frame clones and misses some; the assay was immunoSEQ multiplex PCR. The table includes about half a million clones, roughly 78% detected once. This CDR3 is 12 amino acids long. The V and J ends lost 2 bases and 6 bases respectively, with 7 bases between them. CDR1 MDHEN and CDR2 SYDVKM come from the germline V gene. This clone was counted once.

This chain connects TRBV28 to TRBJ1-2; D call uncertain. Sequences were obtained from PBMCs. This clonotype originated in a woman in her thirties or forties in good health. Some clones in this sample may be carry-over from other donors' samples. CDR3 nucleotide sequence: TGTGCCAGCAGTTTAAGATGGGATGGCTACACCTTC. It yields the protein CASSLRWDGYTF.